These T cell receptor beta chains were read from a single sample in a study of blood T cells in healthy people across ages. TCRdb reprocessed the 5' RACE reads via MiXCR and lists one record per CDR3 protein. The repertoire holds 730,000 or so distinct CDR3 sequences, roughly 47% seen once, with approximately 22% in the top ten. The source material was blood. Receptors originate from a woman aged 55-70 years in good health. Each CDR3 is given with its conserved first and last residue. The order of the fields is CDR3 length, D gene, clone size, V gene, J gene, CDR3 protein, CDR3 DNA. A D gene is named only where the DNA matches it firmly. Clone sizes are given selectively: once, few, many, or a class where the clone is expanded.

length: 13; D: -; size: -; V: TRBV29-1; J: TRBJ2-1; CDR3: CSAGVFSYNEQFF; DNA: TGCAGCGCTGGAGTTTTCTCCTACAATGAGCAGTTCTTC
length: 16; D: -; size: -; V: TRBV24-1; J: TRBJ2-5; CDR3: CATSDFRERYQETQYF; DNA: TGTGCCACCAGTGATTTCAGGGAACGATACCAAGAGACCCAGTACTTC
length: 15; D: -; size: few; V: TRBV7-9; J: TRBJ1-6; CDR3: CASSPREQGGSPLHF; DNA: TGTGCCAGCAGCCCGAGGGAGCAGGGTGGTTCACCCCTCCACTTT
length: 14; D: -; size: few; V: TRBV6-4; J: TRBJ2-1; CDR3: CASSAASTDNEQFF; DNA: TGTGCCAGCAGTGCAGCTAGCACGGACAATGAGCAGTTCTTC
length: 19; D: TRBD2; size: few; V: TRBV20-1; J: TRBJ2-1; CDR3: CSASVASGRDMSSYNEQFF; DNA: TGCAGTGCTAGTGTGGCTAGCGGGAGGGACATGAGCTCCTACAATGAGCAGTTCTTC
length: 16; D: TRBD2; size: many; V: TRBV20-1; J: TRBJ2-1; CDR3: CSARDEAGTLYNEQFF; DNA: TGCAGTGCTAGAGATGAAGCGGGGACTCTTTACAATGAGCAGTTCTTC
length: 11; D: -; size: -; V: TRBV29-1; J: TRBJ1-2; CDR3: CSVVTAGTYTF; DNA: TGCAGCGTTGTCACGGCAGGGACTTACACCTTC
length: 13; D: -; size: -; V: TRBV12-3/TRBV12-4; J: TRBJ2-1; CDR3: CASSNQGGNEQFF; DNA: TGTGCCAGCAGTAACCAGGGAGGAAATGAGCAGTTCTTC
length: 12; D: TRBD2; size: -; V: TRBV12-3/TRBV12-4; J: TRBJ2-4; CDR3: CASSSGTRVQYF; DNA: TGTGCCAGCAGCTCCGGGACTAGAGTGCAGTACTTC
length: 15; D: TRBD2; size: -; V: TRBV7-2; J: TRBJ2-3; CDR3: CASSFVAGDSDTQYF; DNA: TGTGCCAGCAGCTTTGTTGCGGGAGACTCAGATACGCAGTATTTT
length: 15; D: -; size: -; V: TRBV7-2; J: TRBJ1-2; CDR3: CASSLGLTEAHGYTF; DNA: TGTGCCAGCAGCTTAGGCCTGACCGAGGCGCATGGCTACACCTTC
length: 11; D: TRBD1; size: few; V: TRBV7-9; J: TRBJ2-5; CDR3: CASSPQGEQYF; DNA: TGTGCCAGCAGCCCCCAGGGGGAGCAGTACTTC
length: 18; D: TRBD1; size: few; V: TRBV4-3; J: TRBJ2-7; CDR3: CASSQDGNRDRGIYEQYF; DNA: TGCGCCAGCAGCCAAGATGGGAACCGGGACAGGGGGATTTACGAGCAGTACTTC
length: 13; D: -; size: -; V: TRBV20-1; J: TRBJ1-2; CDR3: CSAWDPGVYGHTF; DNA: TGCAGTGCTTGGGACCCTGGGGTTTATGGCCACACCTTC
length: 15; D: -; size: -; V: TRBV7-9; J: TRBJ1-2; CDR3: CASSLGARVDYGYTF; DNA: TGTGCCAGCAGCTTAGGGGCCAGGGTAGACTATGGCTACACCTTC
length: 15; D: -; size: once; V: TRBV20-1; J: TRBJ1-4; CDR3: CSARDGWGTNEKLFF; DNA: TGCAGTGCTAGAGATGGGTGGGGAACTAATGAAAAACTGTTTTTT
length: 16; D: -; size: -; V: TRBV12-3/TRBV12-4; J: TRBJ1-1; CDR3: CASSTGTPGSNTEAFF; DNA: TGTGCCAGCAGTACCGGGACCCCCGGATCGAACACTGAAGCTTTCTTT
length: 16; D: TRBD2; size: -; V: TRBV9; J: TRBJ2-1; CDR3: CASSVLTSGRANEQFF; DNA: TGTGCCAGCAGCGTACTAACTAGCGGGAGGGCTAATGAGCAGTTCTTC
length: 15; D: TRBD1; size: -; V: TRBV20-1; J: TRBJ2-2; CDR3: CSAPAPGGFTGELFF; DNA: TGCAGTGCCCCTGCCCCAGGGGGCTTCACCGGGGAGCTGTTTTTT
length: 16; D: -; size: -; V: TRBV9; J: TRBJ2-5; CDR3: CASSVGSGTPLETQYF; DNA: TGTGCCAGCAGCGTCGGCTCCGGGACACCTCTAGAGACCCAGTACTTC
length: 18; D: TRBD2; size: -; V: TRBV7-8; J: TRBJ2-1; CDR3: CASSPRLATTHPNEFQFF; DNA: TGTGCCAGCAGCCCCCGACTAGCCACCACCCACCCTAATGAGTTTCAGTTCTTC
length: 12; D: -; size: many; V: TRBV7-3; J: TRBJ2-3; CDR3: CASSSTRDTQYF; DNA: TGTGCCAGCAGCTCGACCAGGGATACGCAGTATTTT
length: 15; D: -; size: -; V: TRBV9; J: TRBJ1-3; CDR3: CASSVGQITGNTIYF; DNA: TGTGCCAGCAGCGTAGGACAGATAACTGGAAACACCATATATTTT
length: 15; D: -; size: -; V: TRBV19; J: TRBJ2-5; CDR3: CASSTGTYSKETQYF; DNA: TGTGCCAGTAGTACCGGGACGTATAGTAAAGAGACCCAGTACTTC
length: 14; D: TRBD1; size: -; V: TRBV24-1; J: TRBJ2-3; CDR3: CATSEEDRADTQYF; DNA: TGTGCCACCAGTGAGGAAGACAGGGCAGATACGCAGTATTTT
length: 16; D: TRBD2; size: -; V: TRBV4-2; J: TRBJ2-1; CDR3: CASSHLGGSSHNEQFF; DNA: TGTGCCAGCAGCCACTTGGGAGGGAGCTCCCACAATGAGCAGTTCTTC
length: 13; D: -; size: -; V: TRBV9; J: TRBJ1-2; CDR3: CASSETGSEGYTF; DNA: TGTGCCAGCAGCGAGACGGGGTCAGAGGGCTACACCTTC
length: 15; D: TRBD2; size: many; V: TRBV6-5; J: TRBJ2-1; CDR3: CASRRGTSGSNEQFF; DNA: TGTGCCAGCAGGCGGGGGACTAGCGGGAGTAATGAGCAGTTCTTC
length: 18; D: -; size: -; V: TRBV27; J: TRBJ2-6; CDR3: CASSTQGGLLTGANVLTF; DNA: TGTGCCAGCAGTACCCAGGGGGGGCTTCTCACTGGGGCCAACGTCCTGACTTTC
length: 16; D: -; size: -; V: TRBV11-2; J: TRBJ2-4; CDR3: CASSSRTQLAKNIQYF; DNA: TGTGCCAGCAGCTCAAGGACACAACTAGCCAAAAACATTCAGTACTTC
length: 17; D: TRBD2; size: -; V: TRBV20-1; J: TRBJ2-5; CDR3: CSASPDLRTSTLKTQYF; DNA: TGCAGTGCTAGTCCCGACCTTCGGACTAGTACCTTGAAGACCCAGTACTTC
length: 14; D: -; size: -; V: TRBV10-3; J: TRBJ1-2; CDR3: CAISEEGPSNGYTF; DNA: TGTGCCATCAGTGAAGAGGGACCGAGTAATGGCTACACCTTC
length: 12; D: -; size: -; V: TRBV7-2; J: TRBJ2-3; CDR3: CASSSYRDAQYF; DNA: TGTGCCAGCAGCTCCTACAGGGATGCGCAGTATTTT
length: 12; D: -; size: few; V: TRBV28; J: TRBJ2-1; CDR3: CASIQQGVEQFF; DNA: TGTGCCAGCATCCAGCAGGGTGTTGAGCAGTTCTTC
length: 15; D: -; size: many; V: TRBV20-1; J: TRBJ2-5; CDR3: CSARGERERQETQYF; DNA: TGCAGTGCTAGAGGGGAACGGGAGAGACAAGAGACCCAGTACTTC
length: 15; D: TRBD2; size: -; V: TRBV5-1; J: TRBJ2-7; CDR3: CASSLEGLAMNEQYF; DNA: TGCGCCAGCAGCTTGGAGGGACTAGCCATGAATGAGCAGTACTTC
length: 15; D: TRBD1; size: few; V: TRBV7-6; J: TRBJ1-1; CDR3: CASSDTGAGETEAFF; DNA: TGTGCCAGCAGCGATACAGGGGCTGGGGAAACTGAAGCTTTCTTT
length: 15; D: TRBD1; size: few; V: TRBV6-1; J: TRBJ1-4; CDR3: CASRDRVQANEKLFF; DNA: TGTGCCTCCCGGGACAGGGTTCAAGCGAATGAAAAACTGTTTTTT
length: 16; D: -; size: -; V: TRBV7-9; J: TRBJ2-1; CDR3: CASSLRRVNGYNEQFF; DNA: TGTGCCAGCAGCTTAAGGAGGGTGAACGGGTACAATGAGCAGTTCTTC
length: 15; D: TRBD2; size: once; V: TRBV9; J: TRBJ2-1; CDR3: CASSSRTSGINEQFF; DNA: TGTGCCAGCAGCTCCCGGACTAGCGGGATCAATGAGCAGTTCTTC
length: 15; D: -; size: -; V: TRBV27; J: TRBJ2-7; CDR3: CASSTPIRGSYEQYF; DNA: TGTGCCAGCAGTACCCCCATTCGGGGTAGCTACGAGCAGTACTTC